This T cell receptor (beta chain) is drawn from a study of blood T cell repertoires in COVID-19. Overall study context: COVID-19 samples collected from the United States, Italy and Spain covered acute and convalescent phases.

Clones were read by immunoSEQ multiplex PCR, and TCRdb kept only the in-frame ones, dropping some. The top ten hold approximately 2.3% of the sample, which has 130,000 or so clones, approximately 87% seen once. This TCR derives from a man in his 70s with active COVID-19. Sequences were obtained from peripheral blood.

The CDR3 DNA reads TGTGCCAGCAGCTCCGACAGGGTCTCCTACGAGCAGTACTTC. Amino acids: CASSSDRVSYEQYF. The genes are TRBV11-2 and TRBJ2-7, with TRBD1 matching 7 bases. The V segment lost 4 bases and the J segment 0 bases; nucleotides outside the gene matches: 3. Germline CDR1 and CDR2: SGHAT and FQNNGV. CDR3 length: 14 residues. The full variable domain, with the rest looked up from reference TRBV11-2 and TRBJ2-7, is EAGVAQSPRYKIIEKRQSVAFWCNPISGHATLYWYQQILGQGPKLLIQFQNNGVVDDSQLPKDRFSAERLKGVDSTLKIQPAKLEDSAVYLCASSSDRVSYEQYFGPGTRLTVT.